A single T cell receptor (beta chain) is shown here with its context. Antigen specificity is unknown. The data were produced by immunoSEQ multiplex PCR, yet TCRdb's version contains in-frame clones alone and is incomplete. The data hold around 160,000 clones, with under 95% observed a single time. Germline V gene sequence: CDR1 LGHDT, CDR2 YNNKEL (reference sequence). This CDR3 region has 14 residues. J lost 9 bases, V lost 0 bases, and 5 bases had no gene match. The source of the sample is a study of T cell responses to AZD1222 COVID-19 vaccine. Overall study results and limits: Only six or seven AZD1222 recipients tested seropositive at baseline. The sample set comprised mostly white British donors with more females, and clonal diversity was possibly underestimated. The study found vaccine-associated CD4 TCRs spanning spike, dominant at 160-218 and 743-854.

This specimen consisted of peripheral blood, obtained 28 days after the second AZD1222 dose. The receptor was derived from an adult who received the AZD1222 COVID-19 vaccine. This rearrangement joins TRBV3-1 (or the pseudogene TRBV3-2) to TRBJ2-1; 7 bases are shared with TRBD2. CDR3 in DNA: TGTGCCAGCAGCCAAGAGGGGACTATCACTGAGCAGTTCTTC. Its protein is CASSQEGTITEQFF.